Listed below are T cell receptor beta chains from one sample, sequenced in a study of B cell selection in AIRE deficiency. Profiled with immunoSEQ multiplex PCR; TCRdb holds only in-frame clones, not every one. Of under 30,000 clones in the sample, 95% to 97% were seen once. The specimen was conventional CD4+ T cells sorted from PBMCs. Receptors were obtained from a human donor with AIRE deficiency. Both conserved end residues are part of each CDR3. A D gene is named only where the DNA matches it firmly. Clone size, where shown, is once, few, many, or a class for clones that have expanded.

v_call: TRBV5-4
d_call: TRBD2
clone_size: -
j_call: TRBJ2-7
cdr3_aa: CASSLAGTSGPIEQYF
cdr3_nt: TGTGCCAGCAGCTTGGCCGGGACTAGTGGACCAATCGAGCAGTACTTC

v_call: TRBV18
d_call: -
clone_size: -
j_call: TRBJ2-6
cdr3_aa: CASSPLPTVGARSGANVLTF
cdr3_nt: TGTGCCAGCTCACCGCTCCCCACCGTGGGGGCCCGCTCTGGGGCCAACGTCCTGACTTTC

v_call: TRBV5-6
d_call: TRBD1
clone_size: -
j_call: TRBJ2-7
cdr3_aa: CASTRSGQGLDEQYF
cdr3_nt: TGTGCCAGCACTAGATCGGGACAGGGCTTGGACGAGCAGTACTTC

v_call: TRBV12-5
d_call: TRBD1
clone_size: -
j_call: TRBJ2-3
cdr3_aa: CASGQTGTDTQYF
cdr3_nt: TGTGCTAGTGGCCAGACAGGGACAGATACGCAGTATTTT

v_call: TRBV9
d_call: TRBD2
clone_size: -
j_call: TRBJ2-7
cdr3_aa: CASSPGGALRVEQYF
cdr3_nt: TGTGCCAGCAGCCCCGGGGGGGCGTTGAGGGTCGAGCAGTACTTC

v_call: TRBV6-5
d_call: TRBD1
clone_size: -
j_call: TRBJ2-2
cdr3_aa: CASSLGQGGTGELFF
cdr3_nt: TGTGCCAGCAGTTTGGGACAGGGGGGAACCGGGGAGCTGTTTTTT

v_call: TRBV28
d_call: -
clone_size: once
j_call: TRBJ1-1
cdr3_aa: CASHIWGLNTEAFF
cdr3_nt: TGTGCCAGCCACATTTGGGGCCTGAACACTGAAGCTTTCTTT

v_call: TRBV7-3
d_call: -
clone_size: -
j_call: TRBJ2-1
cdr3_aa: CASSLGNEQFF
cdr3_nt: TGTGCCAGCAGCTTAGGCAATGAGCAGTTCTTC

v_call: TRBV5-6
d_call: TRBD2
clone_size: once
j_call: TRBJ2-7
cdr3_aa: CASSWGLAGVDEQYF
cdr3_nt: TGTGCCAGCAGCTGGGGACTAGCGGGAGTAGACGAGCAGTACTTC

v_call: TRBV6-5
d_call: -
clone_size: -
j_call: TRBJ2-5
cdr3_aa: CASSRSRGIATQYF
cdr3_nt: TGTGCCAGCAGCCGATCACGGGGAATCGCGACCCAGTACTTC

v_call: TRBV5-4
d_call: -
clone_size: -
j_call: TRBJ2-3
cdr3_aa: CASSLEGRRSSRDTQYF
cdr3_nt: TGTGCCAGCAGCTTGGAGGGGAGGAGGTCGTCTCGGGATACGCAGTATTTT

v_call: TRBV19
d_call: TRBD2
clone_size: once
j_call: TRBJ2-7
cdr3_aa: CASSSSGSFHYEQYF
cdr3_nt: TGTGCCAGTAGTAGTAGCGGGAGTTTCCATTACGAGCAGTACTTC

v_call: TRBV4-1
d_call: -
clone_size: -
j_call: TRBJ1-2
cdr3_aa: CASSQDPGGKNYGYTF
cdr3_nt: TGCGCCAGCAGCCAAGATCCGGGGGGAAAGAACTATGGCTACACCTTC

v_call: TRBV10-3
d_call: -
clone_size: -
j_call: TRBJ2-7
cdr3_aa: CAIRGTSYEQYF
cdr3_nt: TGTGCCATCAGAGGTACCTCCTACGAGCAGTACTTC

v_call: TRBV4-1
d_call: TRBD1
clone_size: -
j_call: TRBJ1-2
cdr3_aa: CASSQVDRGRNGYTF
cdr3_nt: TGCGCCAGCAGCCAAGTGGACAGGGGGCGGAATGGCTACACCTTC

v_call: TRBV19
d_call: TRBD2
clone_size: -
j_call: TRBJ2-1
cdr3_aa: CASSTPPGLAGEGSYNEQFF
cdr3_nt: TGTGCCAGTAGTACCCCACCGGGACTAGCGGGAGAGGGTTCCTACAATGAGCAGTTCTTC

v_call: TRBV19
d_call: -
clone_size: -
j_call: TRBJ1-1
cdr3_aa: CASSSPRGTGTEAFF
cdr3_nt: TGTGCCAGTAGTAGCCCAAGGGGGACGGGCACTGAAGCTTTCTTT

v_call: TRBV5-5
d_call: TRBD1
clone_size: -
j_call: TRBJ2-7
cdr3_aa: CASSSPAGGSYEQYF
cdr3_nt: TGTGCCAGCAGCTCCCCTGCAGGGGGATCCTACGAGCAGTACTTC

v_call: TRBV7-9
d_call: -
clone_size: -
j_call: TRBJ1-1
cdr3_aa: CASSLRGGTEAFF
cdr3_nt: TGTGCCAGCAGCTTAAGGGGGGGCACTGAAGCTTTCTTT

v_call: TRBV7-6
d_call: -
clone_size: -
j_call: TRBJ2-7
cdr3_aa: CASSLDPAGPSYEQYF
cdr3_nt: TGTGCCAGCAGCTTAGACCCAGCGGGCCCCTCCTACGAGCAGTACTTC

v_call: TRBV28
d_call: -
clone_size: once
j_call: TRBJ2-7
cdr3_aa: CASSLRLTTEEQYF
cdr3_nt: TGTGCCAGCAGTTTACGTCTCACCACGGAGGAGCAGTACTTC

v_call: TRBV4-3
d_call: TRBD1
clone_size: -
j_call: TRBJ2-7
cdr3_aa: CASSQDPYRGSYEQYF
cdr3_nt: TGCGCCAGCAGCCAAGATCCATACAGGGGGTCCTACGAGCAGTACTTC

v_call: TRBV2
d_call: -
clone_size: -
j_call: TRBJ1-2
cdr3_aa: CASRRPGPWGYGYTF
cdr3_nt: TGTGCCAGCAGGAGACCGGGACCCTGGGGCTATGGCTACACCTTC

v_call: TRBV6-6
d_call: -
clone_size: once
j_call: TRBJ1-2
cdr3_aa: CASSLLGSGYTF
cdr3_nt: TGTGCCAGCAGCCTTTTGGGGTCTGGCTACACCTTC

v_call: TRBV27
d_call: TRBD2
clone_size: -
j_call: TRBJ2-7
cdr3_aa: CASRGLAGNREQYF
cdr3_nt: TGTGCCAGCAGAGGACTAGCGGGGAATAGGGAGCAGTACTTC

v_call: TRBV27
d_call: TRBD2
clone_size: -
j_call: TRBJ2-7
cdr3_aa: CASSFKRTSGYEQYF
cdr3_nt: TGTGCCAGCAGTTTTAAGAGGACTAGCGGGTACGAGCAGTACTTC